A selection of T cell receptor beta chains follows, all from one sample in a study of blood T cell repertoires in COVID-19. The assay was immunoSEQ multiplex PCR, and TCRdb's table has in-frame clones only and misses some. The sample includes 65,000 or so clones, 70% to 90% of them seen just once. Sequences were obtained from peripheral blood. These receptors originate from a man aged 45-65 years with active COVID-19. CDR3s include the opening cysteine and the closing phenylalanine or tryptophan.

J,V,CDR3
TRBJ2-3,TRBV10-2,CASLPSGRANTQYF
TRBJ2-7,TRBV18,CASSRGRDSSSSYEQYF
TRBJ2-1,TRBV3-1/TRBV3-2,CASSHPGGPRSYNEQFF
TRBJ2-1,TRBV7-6,CASSPPLGEQFF
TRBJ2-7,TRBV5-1,CASSLDRAYEQYF
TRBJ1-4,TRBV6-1,CASSEAGGREKLFF
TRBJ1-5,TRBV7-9,CASSPARGQANQPQHF
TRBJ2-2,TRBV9,CASSAAGVLTGELFF
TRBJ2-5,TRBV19,CASSVPGIQETQYF
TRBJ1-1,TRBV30,CAFQGRGRFPEAFF
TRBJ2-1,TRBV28,CASSLTGTAYNEQFF
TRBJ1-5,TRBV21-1,CASSPGTGRGSGNQPQHF
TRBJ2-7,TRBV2,CASSREGDEQYF
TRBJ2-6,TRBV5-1,CASSLVTGSGANVLTF
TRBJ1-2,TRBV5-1,CASSLAGIGYTF
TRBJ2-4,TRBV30,CAWRSKDRGTKNIQYF
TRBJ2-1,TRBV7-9,CASSLGESSYNEQFF
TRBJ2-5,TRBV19,CASSRTTSGETQYF
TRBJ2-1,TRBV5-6,CASSSLGTGLYNEQFF
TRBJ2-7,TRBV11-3,CASSSGLAGREQYF
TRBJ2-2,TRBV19,CASSPGAGELFF
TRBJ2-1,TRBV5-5,CASAWATDEQFF
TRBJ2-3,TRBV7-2,CASRPGRADTQYF
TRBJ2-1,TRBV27,CAIAGGGSVYNEQFF
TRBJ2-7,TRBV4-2,CASSLEEFGEQYF
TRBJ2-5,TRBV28,CASSLQLAGFQETQYF
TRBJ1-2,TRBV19,CASSIGQGNYGYTF
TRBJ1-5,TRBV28,CASSRPTGYNQPQHF
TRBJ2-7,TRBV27,CASSFYRGRADEQYF
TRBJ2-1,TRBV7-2,CASSLGTSGNNEQFF
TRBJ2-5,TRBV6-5,CASSGQGRETQYF
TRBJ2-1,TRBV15,CATSSDRANEQFF
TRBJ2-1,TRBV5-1,CASSLKRGTYNEQFF
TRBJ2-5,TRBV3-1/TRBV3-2,CASSQSGGGQETQYF
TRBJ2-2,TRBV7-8,CASSRGTGGGLGRTGELFF